The 21 T cell receptor beta chains given below trace back to one sample, sequenced in a study of control samples from healthy donors and cancer patients. Libraries were prepared by immunoSEQ multiplex PCR; TCRdb keeps only in-frame clonotypes and omits some of them. There are 70,000 to 85,000 clones in the sample; roughly 91% occur only once, and 17% lies in the top ten. The sequenced material came from blood. The receptors were gathered from a man over 45 in good health.

This clone showed up just once. This rearrangement joins TRBV29-1 to TRBJ2-3; 7 nucleotides agree with TRBD2. Per germline, CDR1 SQVTM and CDR2 ANQGSEA. This CDR3 comprises 12 residues. The junction had 5 bases not matched to a gene; V was cut back by 8 bases and J by 3 bases. The chain's CDR3 is CSSAGVTDTQYF. DNA of the CDR3: TGCAGCTCCGCGGGGGTAACAGATACGCAGTATTTT.

This clone was seen only a few times. In the same sample, other DNA sequences code for this CDR3. The rearrangement uses TRBV5-1 and TRBJ1-4; the match to TRBD1 covers 7 bases. From germline, CDR1 is SGHRS and CDR2 YFSETQ. The V segment lost 1 base and the J segment 5 bases; nucleotides outside the gene matches: 5. The CDR3 contains 15 residues. This chain's CDR3 is CASSLLGTANEKLFF. CDR3 in DNA: TGCGCCAGCAGCTTGCTGGGGACAGCCAATGAAAAACTGTTTTTT.

J is TRBJ1-2 and V is TRBV4-2, with 9 bases identical to TRBD1. CDR1 and CDR2 (germline): LGHNA, YNFKEQ. V shed 6 bases, J shed 7 bases, and the junction held 9 bases outside the gene matches. The CDR3 length is 14 residues. DNA for the CDR3: TGTGCCAGCAGGCCACAACAGGGGGCGGTTGGCTACACCTTC. The encoded protein is CASRPQQGAVGYTF.

V usage is TRBV10-3 and J usage is TRBJ1-2, with TRBD1 matching over 8 bases. Germline CDR1 reads ENHRY; CDR2 reads SYGVKD. The V and J ends lost 6 bases and 8 bases, in that order; junction bases with no gene match: 11. The CDR3 spans 14 residues. The CDR3 protein is CAISADRGGSGYTF. The CDR3, as DNA: TGTGCCATCAGCGCCGACAGGGGCGGAAGCGGCTACACCTTC.

The genes are TRBV6-1 and TRBJ2-7; D is undetermined. The CDR3 is 11 amino acids. V was trimmed by 3 bases and J by 5 bases, leaving 5 bases between them. Germline CDR1 is MNHNS and CDR2 is SASEGT. The DNA of the CDR3 is TGTGCCAGCAGTGAGGGGAACGAGCAGTACTTC. This encodes CASSEGNEQYF.

The rearrangement joins TRBV20-1 to TRBJ2-1; D is undetermined. Germline V lookup: CDR1 DFQATT, CDR2 SNEGSKA (reference sequence). Trimming shortened V by 2 bases and J by 7 bases, and 6 bases separated the two germline ends. The CDR3 contains 11 residues. The CDR3 loop reads CSARPLNEQFF. The CDR3 DNA follows: TGCAGTGCTAGACCCCTTAATGAGCAGTTCTTC.

This clone was counted a single time. This chain joins TRBV2 and TRBJ1-6; possible D gene TRBD1, 6 bases. The V and J ends lost 6 bases and 6 bases respectively, with 9 bases between them. The CDR3 totals 13 residues. CDR1 SNHLY and CDR2 FYNNEI come from the germline V gene. Written as DNA, the CDR3 is TGTGCCAGCAGGGACAGTGGTAATTCACCCCTCCACTTT. It translates to CASRDSGNSPLHF.

The genes are TRBV5-1 and TRBJ1-3; D is possibly TRBD1 (6 bases). This CDR3 has 17 residues. Germline V lookup: CDR1 SGHRS, CDR2 YFSETQ. V shed 0 bases and J shed 0 bases, with 13 bases lying between them. Here the CDR3 reads CASSLGGTPVSGNTIYF. CDR3 bases: TGCGCCAGCAGCTTGGGAGGGACACCAGTCTCTGGAAACACCATATATTTT.

V is TRBV30 and J is TRBJ2-7; D call uncertain. V shed 0 bases and J shed 1 base, with 7 bases lying between them. Per the germline V gene, CDR1 is GTSNPN and CDR2 is SVGIG (reference sequence). This CDR3 has 13 residues. The CDR3 DNA is TGTGCCTGGAGTGTAGGCAGTTCCTACGAGCAGTACTTC. Its protein is CAWSVGSSYEQYF.

This chain links TRBV5-4 with TRBJ1-1; the D is unclear. Trimming cost V 5 bases and J 3 bases, with 14 bases left between them. Germline values: CDR1 SGHNT, CDR2 YYREEE (reference sequence). The CDR3 spans 14 residues. CDR3 amino acids: CASRVAGGDTEAFF. CDR3 nucleotides: TGTGCCAGCAGGGTAGCGGGTGGGGACACTGAAGCTTTCTTT. Based on the CDR3 plus reference TRBV5-4 and TRBJ1-1, the full variable domain is ETGVTQSPTHLIKTRGQQVTLRCSSQSGHNTVSWYQQALGQGPQFIFQYYREEENGRGNFPPRFSGLQFPNYSSELNVNALELDDSALYLCASRVAGGDTEAFFGQGTRLTVV.

This sequence joins TRBV29-1 and TRBJ1-2, with a tentative D call TRBD1 (5 bases). The V and J ends lost 7 bases and 0 bases respectively, with 12 bases between them. CDR1 SQVTM and CDR2 ANQGSEA come from the germline V gene. The CDR3 covers 13 residues. The CDR3 spells CSADSLTNYGYTF. The CDR3 DNA is TGCAGCGCCGACAGCCTCACTAACTATGGCTACACCTTC.

The rearrangement links TRBV6-2 or TRBV6-3 to TRBJ1-1; D gene unclear. There are 14 residues in the CDR3. Germline-derived CDR1 and CDR2 are MNHEY and SVGEGT. V was pared by 5 bases and J by 4 bases, with 14 bases between. This chain's CDR3 is CASSANLGVTEAFF. The CDR3 bases are TGTGCCAGCAGTGCGAACCTTGGCGTCACTGAAGCTTTCTTT.

This clone was recorded a few times. This chain's CDR3 is CAISELGNTEAFF. As DNA, the CDR3 is TGTGCCATCAGTGAGCTAGGGAACACTGAAGCTTTCTTT. This rearrangement joins TRBV10-3 to TRBJ1-1, with D unclear. Germline V lookup: CDR1 ENHRY, CDR2 SYGVKD. This CDR3 has 13 amino acids. V gave up 2 bases and J gave up 1 base, with 5 bases separating them.

The chain is built from TRBV6-5 and TRBJ2-2; D is undetermined. This CDR3 is 13 amino acids long. Germline lookup yields CDR1 MNHEY and CDR2 SVGAGI. V lost 0 bases and J 5 bases, leaving 4 bases between the germline ends. The CDR3 nucleotides are TGTGCCAGCAGTTACTCGCGGACCGGGGAGCTGTTTTTT. As protein: CASSYSRTGELFF.

The chain has TRBV5-1 and TRBJ1-6; 7 bases match TRBD1. The CDR3 loop spans 14 amino acids. Germline trimming cut 2 bases from V and 7 bases from J; bases unmatched to any gene: 3. Germline CDR1 SGHRS, CDR2 YFSETQ. The CDR3 sequence is CASSFTRGNSPLHF. CDR3 sequence (DNA): TGCGCCAGCAGCTTTACCAGGGGGAATTCACCCCTCCACTTT.

This chain joins TRBV5-5 and TRBJ1-1; 7 bases fit TRBD1. Trimming cost V 0 bases and J 4 bases; bases outside gene matches: 6. From germline, CDR1 is SGHKS and CDR2 YYEKEE (reference sequence). The CDR3 covers 15 residues. This chain's CDR3 is CASSLGYYRGTEAFF. CDR3 DNA sequence: TGTGCCAGCAGCTTGGGTTATTACAGGGGCACTGAAGCTTTCTTT.

The chain combines TRBV7-2 with TRBJ2-1, with TRBD2 matching 11 bases. The V gene's germline CDR1 is SGHTA and CDR2 FQGNSA. J gave up 9 bases and V 1 base, and 8 bases lay outside the gene matches. The CDR3 is made up of 16 amino acids. CDR3 in amino acids: CASSLEDTSGGGEQFF. The CDR3 nucleotides read TGTGCCAGCAGCTTAGAGGATACTAGCGGGGGTGGTGAGCAGTTCTTC. Full variable domain (rest looked up from reference TRBV7-2 and TRBJ2-1): GAGVSQSPSNKVTEKGKDVELRCDPISGHTALYWYRQSLGQGLEFLIYFQGNSAPDKSGLPSDRFSAERTGGSVSTLTIQRTQQEDSAVYLCASSLEDTSGGGEQFFGPGTRLTVL.

This chain joins TRBV12-3 or TRBV12-4 and TRBJ1-2; tentative D call: TRBD1 (5 bases). Between the trimmed V and J ends, which lost 6 bases and 8 bases, there was a span of 16 bases. The CDR3 is made up of 13 amino acids. The CDR3 is CASRRGVVNGYTF. The CDR3, as DNA: TGTGCCAGCAGAAGGGGCGTGGTCAACGGCTACACCTTC.

This clone was seen once. This chain uses TRBV5-6 with TRBJ2-4; D is perhaps TRBD1 (6 bases). Germline V CDR1 and CDR2: SGHDT, YYEEEE. This CDR3 is 15 amino acids long. Trimming stripped 0 bases from V and 9 bases from J, with 16 bases between. The CDR3 nucleotides read TGTGCCAGCAGCTTGGACAGGGTGCCCGTCGGCATTCAGTACTTC. Translating it yields CASSLDRVPVGIQYF.

This clone was seen once. This chain links TRBV2 with TRBJ2-2; a weak D match, TRBD1 (5 bases). V shed 0 bases and J shed 7 bases, with 15 bases lying between them. The germline CDR1 and CDR2 sequences are SNHLY and FYNNEI. The CDR3 is made up of 16 amino acids. DNA for the CDR3: TGTGCCAGCAGTGAAGCTGGGGCTCGGGTCGGCGGGGAGCTGTTTTTT. Encoded protein: CASSEAGARVGGELFF. Drawing the rest from reference TRBV2 and TRBJ2-2, the complete variable domain is EPEVTQTPSHQVTQMGQEVILRCVPISNHLYFYWYRQILGQKVEFLVSFYNNEISEKSEIFDDQFSVERPDGSNFTLKIRSTKLEDSAMYFCASSEAGARVGGELFFGEGSRLTVL.

The V and J genes are TRBV7-9 and TRBJ1-2; 7 nucleotides agree with TRBD1. Germline-derived CDR1 and CDR2 are SEHNR and FQNEAQ (reference sequence). CDR3 length: 13 residues. The V segment lost 5 bases and the J segment 4 bases; nucleotides outside the gene matches: 4. The chain's CDR3 is CASSGTGVYGYTF. The CDR3 DNA sequence: TGTGCCAGCAGCGGAACAGGGGTCTATGGCTACACCTTC.